A single sample is the source of the 21 T cell receptor beta chains below, sequenced in a study of cytomegalovirus exposure and HLA in healthy donors. Researchers ran the PCR with 60 Vbeta and 13 Jbeta primers. Measured with immunoSEQ multiplex PCR; TCRdb has only the in-frame clones, and not every one. This repertoire includes roughly 120,000 clones. Sequenced material: PBMCs. Every receptor here comes from a young man in good health and CMV-seronegative.

The chain employs TRBV18 and TRBJ2-3; 9 nucleotides align to TRBD1. The germline CDR1 and CDR2 sequences are KGHSH and LQKENI. J gave up 5 bases and V 4 bases, and 7 bases lay outside the gene matches. The CDR3 totals 15 residues. The CDR3 sequence: CASSQTGGGEDTQYF. Written as DNA, the CDR3 is TGTGCCAGCTCACAGACAGGGGGTGGAGAAGATACGCAGTATTTT.

The J gene is TRBJ1-1, the V gene TRBV11-2; D is uncertain. Germline V gene lookup returns CDR1 SGHAT and CDR2 FQNNGV. This CDR3 comprises 12 residues. V lost 10 bases to trimming and J lost 0 bases, with 9 bases between them. The CDR3 DNA reads as TGTGCCACAGGACTTATGAACACTGAAGCTTTCTTT. It specifies CATGLMNTEAFF.

The chain joins TRBV7-6 to TRBJ2-1; weak D call: TRBD2 (6 bases). Germline values: CDR1 SGHVS, CDR2 FNYEAQ. The CDR3 length is 13 residues. V lost 5 bases, J lost 4 bases, and 9 bases lay in between. The CDR3 here is CASSPGTYNEQFF. CDR3 DNA sequence: TGTGCCAGCAGCCCCGGGACTTACAATGAGCAGTTCTTC.

The chain is built from TRBV5-4 and TRBJ2-1, with 12 bases fitting TRBD2. The CDR3 totals 16 residues. V shed 4 bases and J 7 bases; nucleotides not matched to a gene: 9. The germline V gene encodes CDR1 SGHNT and CDR2 YYREEE (reference sequence). The CDR3 sequence is CASSTSTSGSSNEQFF. CDR3 bases: TGTGCCAGCAGCACTTCGACTAGCGGGAGCTCAAATGAGCAGTTCTTC.

J is TRBJ2-2 and V is TRBV6-6; 9 bases map to TRBD1. The CDR3 sequence is 14 residues long. The junction had 1 base not matched to a gene; V was cut back by 7 bases and J by 1 base. The V gene's germline CDR1 is MNHNY and CDR2 SVGAGI (reference sequence). The CDR3: CASKGQGNTGELFF. CDR3 sequence (DNA): TGTGCCAGCAAGGGACAGGGGAACACCGGGGAGCTGTTTTTT.

V and J are TRBV30 and TRBJ2-1; a weak D match, TRBD2 (5 bases). The CDR3 runs 16 residues. CDR1 is GTSNPN and CDR2 is SVGIG in the germline V gene (reference sequence). Trimming removed 8 bases at V and 0 bases at J, with 20 bases between. The CDR3 DNA is TGTGCCCGGGATCCCACGTCACTGAGCTCCTACAATGAGCAGTTCTTC. Translation: CARDPTSLSSYNEQFF.

This chain uses TRBV30 with TRBJ2-7, with a tentative D call TRBD1 (6 bases). CDR1 is GTSNPN and CDR2 is SVGIG in the germline V gene (reference sequence). The V end lost 7 bases, the J end lost 6 bases, and 16 bases lay between the germline ends. The CDR3 runs 12 residues. The CDR3 nucleotides read TGTGCCTCACAGGGACGGGCGGGCGAGCAGTACTTC. Protein: CASQGRAGEQYF. The variable domain in full, with the rest retrieved from reference TRBV30 and TRBJ2-7, is SQTIHQWPATLVQPVGSPLSLECTVEGTSNPNLYWYRQAAGRGLQLLFYSVGIGQISSEVPQNLSASRPQDRQFILSSKKLLLSDSGFYLCASQGRAGEQYFGPGTRLTVT.

The J gene is TRBJ2-7, the V gene TRBV2; TRBD1 is a possible D gene (5 bases). CDR3 length: 16 residues. The V gene lost 0 bases and the J gene lost 2 bases, with 14 bases spanning the gap. Germline V gives CDR1 SNHLY, CDR2 FYNNEI. Here the CDR3 reads CASSEASAGMTYEQYF. The CDR3, as DNA: TGTGCCAGCAGTGAAGCTTCAGCAGGGATGACCTACGAGCAGTACTTC.

The rearrangement links TRBV11-2 to TRBJ2-7; 11 bases line up with TRBD2. CDR3 length: 17 residues. Germline-derived CDR1 and CDR2 are SGHAT and FQNNGV. V trimming: 1 base; J trimming: 4 bases; junction bases outside the gene matches: 9. The CDR3 spells CASSLVPPSGGRYEQYF. CDR3 coding DNA: TGTGCCAGCAGCTTAGTACCCCCTAGCGGGGGGAGGTACGAGCAGTACTTC.

V and J are TRBV6-1 and TRBJ2-1, with D perhaps matching TRBD1 (6 bases). CDR1 is MNHNS and CDR2 is SASEGT in the germline V gene. The CDR3 sequence is 15 residues long. V dropped 2 bases and J dropped 2 bases, with 10 bases sitting between them. The CDR3 region has the DNA TGTGCCAGCAGTGAATCTGAGGGGGCCTACAATGAGCAGTTCTTC. Translation gives CASSESEGAYNEQFF.

This chain joins TRBV27 and TRBJ2-6, with 9 bases identical to TRBD1. Trimming cost V 8 bases and J 4 bases; bases outside gene matches: 6. The CDR3 loop spans 15 amino acids. CDR1 and CDR2 from the germline V gene are MNHEY and SMNVEV (reference sequence). The CDR3 DNA reads TGTGCCAGCGGACAGGGGCTCTCCGGGGCCAACGTCCTGACTTTC. It is translated as CASGQGLSGANVLTF.

The chain joins TRBV5-4 to TRBJ1-1, with no clear D. The CDR3 spans 17 residues. V was cut by 4 bases and J by 1 base, with 20 bases left in between. Germline V gives CDR1 SGHNT, CDR2 YYREEE (reference sequence). CDR3 loop: CASSLSPGEASNTEAFF. The CDR3 nucleotides read TGTGCCAGCAGCCTCTCACCCGGCGAGGCCTCGAACACTGAAGCTTTCTTT.

The chain is built from TRBV7-8 and TRBJ1-5, with D unresolved. The CDR3 runs 13 residues. V was clipped by 4 bases and J by 7 bases, with 11 bases between them. The germline CDR1 and CDR2 sequences are SGHVS and FQNEAQ. The CDR3 is CASSSFTGQPQHF. The CDR3 DNA reads TGTGCCAGCAGCTCTTTTACGGGACAGCCCCAGCATTTT.

The V gene is TRBV5-1, the J gene TRBJ2-7; D possibly corresponds to TRBD1 (5 bases). The CDR3 sequence is 12 residues long. Between the trimmed V and J ends, which lost 5 bases and 2 bases, there was a span of 8 bases. Germline V gives CDR1 SGHRS, CDR2 YFSETQ. CDR3 amino acids: CASRDNTYEQYF. For the CDR3, the DNA is TGCGCCAGCAGGGACAACACCTACGAGCAGTACTTC.

The chain carries TRBV29-1 and TRBJ2-2; D may be TRBD2 (7 bases). CDR1 and CDR2 from the germline V gene are SQVTM and ANQGSEA. CDR3 length equals 16 residues. The ends were cut back, 0 bases at V and 5 bases at J, with 16 bases in the middle. The CDR3: CSVEDQGRGLTGELFF. For the CDR3, the DNA is TGCAGCGTTGAAGATCAAGGGCGGGGGCTTACCGGGGAGCTGTTTTTT.

The chain uses TRBV13 and TRBJ1-3; possibly TRBD1 for D (5 bases). Germline V CDR1 and CDR2: PRHDT, FYEKMQ (reference sequence). The V gene lost 3 bases and the J gene lost 2 bases, with 8 bases spanning the gap. The CDR3 is made up of 14 amino acids. The CDR3 nucleotides are TGTGCCAGCAGCTTGGTAGGGGCTGGAAACACCATATATTTT. Translated, it gives CASSLVGAGNTIYF.

This chain connects TRBV6-5 to TRBJ2-1; 7 nucleotides align to TRBD2. The J segment lost 9 bases and the V segment lost 0 bases, leaving 8 bases of the junction unmatched. The length of the CDR3 is 15 residues. Germline V gene lookup returns CDR1 MNHEY and CDR2 SVGAGI. CDR3 coding DNA: TGTGCCAGCAGTTACTCGGGTGGGAGGGCGTCTGAGCAGTTCTTC. It is translated as CASSYSGGRASEQFF.

This chain uses TRBV30 with TRBJ2-2; TRBD2 matches 11 bases. V was pared by 3 bases and J by 3 bases, with 3 bases of the junction left unmatched. The CDR3 is 15 residues long. The germline V gene encodes CDR1 GTSNPN and CDR2 SVGIG (reference sequence). Here the CDR3 reads CAWRLAGADTGELFF. The CDR3 coding sequence is TGTGCCTGGAGACTAGCGGGGGCGGACACCGGGGAGCTGTTTTTT.

V and J are TRBV28 and TRBJ2-5; D possibly corresponds to TRBD1 (5 bases). CDR1 is MDHEN, CDR2 SYDVKM, per germline. This CDR3 is built from 14 residues. Trimming took off 3 bases at V and 3 bases at J, with 11 bases between the two ends. As DNA, the CDR3 is TGTGCCAGCAGTTTCGACAGAGTCAAAGAGACCCAGTACTTC. Translated: CASSFDRVKETQYF.

CDR3: CASSSMTSGYLNEQFF. Here the CDR3 DNA reads TGTGCCAGCAGCTCCATGACTAGCGGGTATCTAAATGAGCAGTTCTTC. This chain links TRBV7-3 with TRBJ2-1, with TRBD2 matching 10 bases. The CDR3 runs to 16 residues. The V gene's germline CDR1 is SGHTA and CDR2 FQGTGA. The ends lost 4 bases at V and 7 bases at J; junction bases unmatched: 10.

The rearrangement links TRBV2 to TRBJ2-7, with TRBD1 matching 10 bases. The CDR3 has 12 residues. Germline assignment: CDR1 SNHLY and CDR2 FYNNEI. Trimming took 8 bases from V and 3 from J; bases not matched to a gene: 1. This CDR3 reads CASGTGVYEQYF. The DNA of the CDR3 is TGTGCCAGCGGGACAGGGGTCTACGAGCAGTACTTC.